Presented here are 25 T cell receptor beta chains from one specimen sequenced in a study of cytomegalovirus exposure and HLA in healthy donors. TCRdb's table, derived via immunoSEQ multiplex PCR, lists solely in-frame clones and lacks some. The profile shows 100,000 to 150,000 clones, 75% to 90% of them singletons. Material: PBMCs. The receptors stem from a woman aged 18-29 years in good health and CMV-seronegative.

V usage is TRBV19 and J usage is TRBJ1-5; the D is unclear. The V and J ends lost 3 bases and 0 bases respectively, with 6 bases between them. The CDR3 covers 14 residues. Per the germline V gene, CDR1 is LNHDA and CDR2 is SQIVND (reference sequence). The CDR3 DNA sequence: TGTGCCAGTAGTATCTACGGTAGCAATCAGCCCCAGCATTTT. The encoded protein is CASSIYGSNQPQHF.

The chain has TRBV7-2 and TRBJ2-3; D perhaps matches TRBD2 (6 bases). The germline CDR1 and CDR2 sequences are SGHTA and FQGNSA. Trimming cost V 4 bases and J 10 bases, with 24 bases left between them. The CDR3 length is 16 residues. CDR3 protein: CASSSRLVVLGGAQYF. In DNA form, the CDR3 reads TGTGCCAGCAGCTCAAGACTAGTGGTCCTCGGGGGTGCGCAGTATTTT.

The chain recombines TRBV5-6 with TRBJ2-7, with a possible D match to TRBD1 (6 bases). CDR3 length: 12 amino acids. Trimming took off 1 base at V and 6 bases at J, with 8 bases between the two ends. Germline V CDR1 and CDR2: SGHDT, YYEEEE. The CDR3 sequence is CASSLNRAEQYF. CDR3 nucleotide sequence: TGTGCCAGCAGCTTGAACAGGGCCGAGCAGTACTTC.

A remark on this clone: A far larger clone is just one base off, so this is likely a read error. The V gene is TRBV28, the J gene TRBJ1-5; D is unclear. From germline, CDR1 is MDHEN and CDR2 SYDVKM. The CDR3 spans 13 residues. The V gene lost 6 bases and the J gene lost 0 bases, with 6 bases spanning the gap. CDR3 protein: CASSVYSNQPQHF. The DNA of the CDR3 is TGTGCCAGCAGCGTTTATAGCAATCAGCCCCAGCATTTT.

A single count supports this clone. This rearrangement joins TRBV7-9 to TRBJ2-7, with D possibly TRBD2 on 6 matching bases. The CDR3 contains 13 residues. Per germline, CDR1 SEHNR and CDR2 FQNEAQ (reference sequence). Trimming took 6 bases from V and 4 from J, leaving 13 bases between them. CDR3 in DNA: TGTGCCAGCAGTCTCGCCGGGACTTACGAGCAGTACTTC. It yields the protein CASSLAGTYEQYF.

The chain couples TRBV28 to TRBJ2-7; D call uncertain. The CDR3 has 12 amino acids. The germline V and J ends were trimmed by 3 bases and 2 bases, with 5 bases remaining between them. Germline V lookup: CDR1 MDHEN, CDR2 SYDVKM. CDR3 sequence (DNA): TGTGCCAGCAGTTTGTCTCCCTACGAGCAGTACTTC. As protein: CASSLSPYEQYF.

This chain links TRBV5-1 with TRBJ2-7; 10 positions match TRBD1. Germline values: CDR1 SGHRS, CDR2 YFSETQ. The CDR3 spans 16 residues. The V and J ends lost 3 bases and 3 bases, in that order; junction bases with no gene match: 9. CDR3 coding DNA: TGCGCCAGCAGCTCCAACGCCGGGACAGGGGACTACGAGCAGTACTTC. Encoded protein: CASSSNAGTGDYEQYF.

The chain is built from TRBV7-8 and TRBJ2-7; TRBD1 matches 10 bases. CDR3 length: 15 amino acids. V was pared by 8 bases and J by 7 bases, with 14 bases of the junction left unmatched. CDR1 is SGHVS and CDR2 is FQNEAQ in the germline V gene. As DNA, the CDR3 is TGTGCCAGCCACGACATTAGACAGGGGGCAGGTGAGCAGTACTTC. Encoded protein: CASHDIRQGAGEQYF.

This clone was detected a few times. This chain connects TRBV9 to TRBJ1-2; D unresolved. CDR3 length equals 13 residues. Trimming stripped 4 bases from V and 6 bases from J, with 13 bases between. Germline CDR1 SGDLS, CDR2 YYNGEE. The CDR3 reads CASSLRLADGYTF. The DNA for the CDR3 is TGTGCCAGCAGCCTCCGCCTTGCGGATGGCTACACCTTC.

The chain couples TRBV27 to TRBJ2-1, with 8 positions matching TRBD2. The length of the CDR3 is 15 residues. V lost 7 bases, J lost 5 bases, and 10 bases stayed unmatched. The germline V gene has CDR1 MNHEY and CDR2 SMNVEV (reference sequence). DNA of the CDR3: TGTGCCAGCACCCTTAGCGGGAACTTCCACAATGAGCAGTTCTTC. Encoded protein: CASTLSGNFHNEQFF.

This clone occurred once. The chain uses TRBV4-1 and TRBJ2-7; a weak D match, TRBD2 (6 bases). Germline CDR1 MGHRA, CDR2 YSYEKL. V gave up 0 bases and J gave up 5 bases, with 14 bases separating them. This CDR3 has 15 residues. The CDR3 nucleotides are TGCGCCAGCAGCCAAGATAGAGCTAGCGTCGACGAGCAGTACTTC. Protein product: CASSQDRASVDEQYF.

This clone was counted once. The chain combines TRBV10-1 with TRBJ2-5, with a weak D call TRBD2 (5 bases). Germline values: CDR1 WNHNN, CDR2 SYGVQD (reference sequence). The CDR3 consists of 14 residues. Trimming cost V 0 bases and J 3 bases, with 8 bases left between them. The CDR3 here is CASSESRDKETQYF. The CDR3 DNA sequence: TGCGCCAGCAGTGAGTCTCGGGATAAAGAGACCCAGTACTTC.

This sequence joins TRBV6-4 and TRBJ2-2; 11 nucleotides align to TRBD2. Trimming at V came to 6 bases and at J to 6 bases, leaving 9 bases not matched to a gene. The CDR3 runs to 16 residues. Germline-derived CDR1 and CDR2 are MRHNA and SNTAGT. The CDR3 bases are TGTGCCAGCAGCGAGAAACTAGCGGGAGAGGCCGGGGAGCTGTTTTTT. This gives the protein CASSEKLAGEAGELFF.

V is TRBV19 and J is TRBJ2-1; 7 nucleotides align to TRBD1. CDR1 is LNHDA and CDR2 is SQIVND in the germline V gene (reference sequence). Trimming took 5 bases from V and 5 from J; bases not matched to a gene: 9. The CDR3 spans 15 residues. CDR3 nucleotides: TGTGCCAGTAGTGTGGTAGGGGGCGCCGACAATGAGCAGTTCTTC. It codes for CASSVVGGADNEQFF.

The CDR3 DNA follows: TGTGTCAGAAGCTGGAGCGATACCTCCTACAATGAGCAGTTCTTC. Translating gives CVRSWSDTSYNEQFF. This chain connects TRBV7-5 to TRBJ2-1; TRBD2, as called in the table, went unchecked against the DNA. TRBV7-5 is a documented pseudogene. This CDR3 is 15 amino acids long.

The chain joins TRBV4-1 to TRBJ2-1; 8 bases fit TRBD2. V shed 4 bases, J shed 1 base, and the junction held 3 bases outside the gene matches. The CDR3 runs 15 residues. In germline, CDR1 is MGHRA, CDR2 YSYEKL. For the CDR3, the DNA is TGCGCCAGCAGCCCACTAGCGGCTTCCTACAATGAGCAGTTCTTC. Its translation is CASSPLAASYNEQFF.

The chain couples TRBV14 to TRBJ2-4, with TRBD2 as a possible D gene (6 bases). The CDR3 is 15 amino acids. CDR1 SGHDN and CDR2 FVKESK come from the germline V gene. V was cut by 5 bases and J by 1 base, with 12 bases left in between. The CDR3 sequence: CASSTGAHAKNIQYF. DNA for the CDR3: TGTGCCAGCAGCACGGGAGCCCACGCCAAAAACATTCAGTACTTC.

The chain has TRBV10-2 and TRBJ1-1; perhaps TRBD1 as D (5 bases). Germline V CDR1 and CDR2: WSHSY, SAAADI. Trimming stripped 6 bases from V and 3 bases from J, with 14 bases between. CDR3 length: 14 residues. The CDR3 loop reads CASRKSKGHTEAFF. The CDR3 region has the DNA TGCGCCAGCAGGAAGTCTAAGGGGCACACTGAAGCTTTCTTT.

The rearrangement uses TRBV5-4 and TRBJ2-2; 10 nucleotides align to TRBD2. This CDR3 spans 16 amino acids. Germline CDR1 and CDR2: SGHNT and YYREEE (reference sequence). J lost 1 base, V lost 4 bases, and 4 bases had no gene match. This chain's CDR3 is CASSPWTSGNTGELFF. The CDR3 region has the DNA TGTGCCAGCAGCCCATGGACTAGCGGGAACACCGGGGAGCTGTTTTTT.

This clone was recorded only once. The chain joins TRBV6-1 to TRBJ1-2; 9 bases line up with TRBD1. Germline CDR1 is MNHNS and CDR2 is SASEGT. The CDR3 contains 17 residues. Trimming cost V 1 base and J 3 bases; bases outside gene matches: 9. CDR3 DNA: TGTGCCAGCAGTGAAGGCCGGGACAGGGTGATTCACTATGGCTACACCTTC. Amino acids: CASSEGRDRVIHYGYTF.

The chain is built from TRBV11-2 and TRBJ1-4; D gene ambiguous. V was trimmed by 8 bases and J by 8 bases, leaving 21 bases between them. This CDR3 comprises 15 residues. Looked up from germline, CDR1 is SGHAT and CDR2 is FQNNGV. The CDR3 loop reads CASSPGFGSREKLFF. The CDR3 nucleotides read TGTGCCAGCTCCCCGGGGTTTGGATCCCGCGAAAAACTGTTTTTT.

The rearrangement links TRBV2 to TRBJ2-1; TRBD2 matches 10 bases. The germline V gene encodes CDR1 SNHLY and CDR2 FYNNEI. Unmatched junction bases numbered 16, after V lost 7 bases and J lost 7 bases. The CDR3 runs to 17 residues. CDR3 nucleotides: TGTGCCAGCAAAAAGATGAGTCTAGCGGGAGCCATGAATGAGCAGTTCTTC. It is translated as CASKKMSLAGAMNEQFF.

J is TRBJ2-1 and V is TRBV7-3; TRBD2 aligns across 10 bases. V was clipped by 5 bases and J by 1 base; unmatched bases: 2. Per germline, CDR1 SGHTA and CDR2 FQGTGA. This CDR3 is 15 amino acids long. In DNA, the CDR3 is TGTGCCAGCAGCGTAGCGGGAGGTTCCTACAATGAGCAGTTCTTC. Encoded protein: CASSVAGGSYNEQFF.

V gene TRBV19 combines with J gene TRBJ2-3; weak D call: TRBD1 (6 bases). V lost 5 bases and J 2 bases, leaving 11 bases between the germline ends. Germline loops: CDR1 LNHDA, CDR2 SQIVND (reference sequence). CDR3 length: 14 residues. The CDR3 nucleotides are TGTGCCAGTAGTCGGGACACCTTCACAGATACGCAGTATTTT. Residues: CASSRDTFTDTQYF.

This chain joins TRBV18 and TRBJ2-3; D remains unclear. CDR1 and CDR2 from the germline V gene are KGHSH and LQKENI. This CDR3 contains 13 residues. Trimming shortened V by 0 bases and J by 4 bases, and 5 bases separated the two germline ends. CDR3 DNA: TGTGCCAGCTCACCACCGCGGTCAGATACGCAGTATTTT. As protein: CASSPPRSDTQYF.